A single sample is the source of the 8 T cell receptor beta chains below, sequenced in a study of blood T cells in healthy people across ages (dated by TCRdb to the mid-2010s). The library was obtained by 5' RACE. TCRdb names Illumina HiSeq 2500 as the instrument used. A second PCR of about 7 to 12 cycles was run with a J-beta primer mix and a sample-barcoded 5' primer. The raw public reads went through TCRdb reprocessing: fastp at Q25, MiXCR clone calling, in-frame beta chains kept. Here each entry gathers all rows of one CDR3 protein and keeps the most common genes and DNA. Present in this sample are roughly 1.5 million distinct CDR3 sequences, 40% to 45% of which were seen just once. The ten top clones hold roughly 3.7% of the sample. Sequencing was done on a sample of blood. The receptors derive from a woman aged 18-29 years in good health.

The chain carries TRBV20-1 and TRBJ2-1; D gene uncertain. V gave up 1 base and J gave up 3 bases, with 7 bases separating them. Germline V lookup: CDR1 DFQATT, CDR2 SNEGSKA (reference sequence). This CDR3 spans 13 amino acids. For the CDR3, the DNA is TGCAGTGCTAGAGTAACTAACTACAATGAGCAGTTCTTC. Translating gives CSARVTNYNEQFF.

CDR3 amino acids: CASSLALRMNTEAFF. DNA for the CDR3: TGTGCCAGCAGCTTAGCCCTACGAATGAACACTGAAGCTTTCTTT. The chain uses TRBV7-8 and TRBJ1-1; no clear D. Trimming pared 0 bases from V and 0 bases from J, leaving 8 bases between. Germline CDR1 reads SGHVS; CDR2 reads FQNEAQ. The CDR3 extends over 15 amino acids.

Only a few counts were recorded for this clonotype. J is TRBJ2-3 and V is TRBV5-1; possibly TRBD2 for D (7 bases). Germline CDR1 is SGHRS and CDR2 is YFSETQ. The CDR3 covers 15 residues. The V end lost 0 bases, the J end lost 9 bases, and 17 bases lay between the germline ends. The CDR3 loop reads CASSLGGGQQSTQYF. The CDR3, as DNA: TGCGCCAGCAGCTTGGGGGGGGGGCAACAAAGCACGCAGTATTTT.

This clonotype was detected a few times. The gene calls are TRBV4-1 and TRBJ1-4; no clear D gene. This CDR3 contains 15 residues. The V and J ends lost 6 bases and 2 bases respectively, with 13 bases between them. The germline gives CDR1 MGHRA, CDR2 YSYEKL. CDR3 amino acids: CASRYSGRTNEKLFF. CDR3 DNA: TGCGCCAGCAGGTACAGCGGGAGGACTAATGAAAAACTGTTTTTT.

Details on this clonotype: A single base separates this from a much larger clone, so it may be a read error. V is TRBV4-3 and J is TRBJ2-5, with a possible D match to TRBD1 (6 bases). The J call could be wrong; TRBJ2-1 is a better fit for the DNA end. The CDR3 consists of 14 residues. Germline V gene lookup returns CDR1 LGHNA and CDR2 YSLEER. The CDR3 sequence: CASSQETGQETQFF. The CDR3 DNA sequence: TGCGCCAGCAGCCAAGAGACAGGTCAAGAGACCCAGTTCTTC.

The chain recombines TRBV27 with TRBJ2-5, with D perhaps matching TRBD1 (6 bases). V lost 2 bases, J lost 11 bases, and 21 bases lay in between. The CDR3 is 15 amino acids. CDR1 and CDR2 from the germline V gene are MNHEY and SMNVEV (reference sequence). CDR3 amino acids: CASSLRDTAYNEQYF. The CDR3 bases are TGTGCCAGCAGTTTAAGGGACACCGCCTACAATGAGCAGTACTTC.

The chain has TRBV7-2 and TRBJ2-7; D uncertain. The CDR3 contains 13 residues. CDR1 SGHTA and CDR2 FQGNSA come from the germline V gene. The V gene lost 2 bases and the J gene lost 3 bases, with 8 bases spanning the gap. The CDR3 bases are TGTGCCAGCAGCTTAAAGGCCGGCTACGAGCAGTACTTC. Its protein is CASSLKAGYEQYF.

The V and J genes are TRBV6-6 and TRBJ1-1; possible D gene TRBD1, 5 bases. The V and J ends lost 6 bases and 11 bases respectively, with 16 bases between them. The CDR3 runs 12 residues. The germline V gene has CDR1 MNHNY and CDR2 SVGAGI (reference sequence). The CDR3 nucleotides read TGTGCCAGCAGCCTACGCAGGGAGCAGGCTTTCTTT. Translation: CASSLRREQAFF.